Listed here is a single T cell receptor (beta chain). The data were obtained in a study of blood T cell repertoires in COVID-19. Overall study context: The samples span acute and convalescent COVID-19 from the United States, Italy and Spain. Sample material is recorded as cDNA or gDNA derived from T cells, B-cell-depleted T cells, or PBMCs.

Under the authors' procedure: Researchers report that nucleated cell counts were estimated from reference gene primer amplification. Sequenced by immunoSEQ multiplex PCR; TCRdb stores in-frame clones only, minus some. V, J and clone size derive from that table, while D and trimming were established from the DNA sequence. The repertoire holds under 80,000 clones, with over 75% as singletons. CDR3 length: 14 residues. Germline lookup yields CDR1 SNHLY and CDR2 FYNNEI. The V and J ends lost 5 bases and 4 bases, in that order; junction bases with no gene match: 7. The receptor's source is a man older than 75 with active or convalescent COVID-19. The gene calls are TRBV2 and TRBJ2-7, with 8 bases aligning to TRBD1. The specimen sequenced was peripheral blood. DNA for the CDR3: TGTGCCAGCAGTCCAGGACAGGGTCGTTACGAGCAGTACTTC. Its protein is CASSPGQGRYEQYF.